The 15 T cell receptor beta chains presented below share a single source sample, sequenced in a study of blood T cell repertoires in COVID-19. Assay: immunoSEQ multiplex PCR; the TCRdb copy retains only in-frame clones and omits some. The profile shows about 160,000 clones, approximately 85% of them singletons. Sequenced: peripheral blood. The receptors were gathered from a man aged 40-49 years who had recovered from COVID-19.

CDR3 sequence: CASGKQGGIETQYF. The DNA for the CDR3 is TGTGCCAGCGGGAAGCAGGGCGGAATTGAGACCCAGTACTTC. The gene calls are TRBV5-4 and TRBJ2-5, with D perhaps TRBD1 (5 bases). The CDR3 has 14 amino acids. V was pared by 7 bases and J by 5 bases, with 18 bases between. The germline gives CDR1 SGHNT, CDR2 YYREEE (reference sequence).

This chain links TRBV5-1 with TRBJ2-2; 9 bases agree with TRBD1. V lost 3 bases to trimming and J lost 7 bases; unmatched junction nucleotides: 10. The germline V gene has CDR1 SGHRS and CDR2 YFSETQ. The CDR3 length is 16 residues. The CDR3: CASSSPQGAQVGELFF. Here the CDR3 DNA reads TGCGCCAGCAGCTCACCACAGGGGGCGCAGGTCGGGGAGCTGTTTTTT.

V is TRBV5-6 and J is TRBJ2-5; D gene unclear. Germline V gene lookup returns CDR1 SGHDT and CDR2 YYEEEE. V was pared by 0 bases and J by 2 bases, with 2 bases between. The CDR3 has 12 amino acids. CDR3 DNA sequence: TGTGCCAGCAGCTTGGCTCAAGAGACCCAGTACTTC. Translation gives CASSLAQETQYF.

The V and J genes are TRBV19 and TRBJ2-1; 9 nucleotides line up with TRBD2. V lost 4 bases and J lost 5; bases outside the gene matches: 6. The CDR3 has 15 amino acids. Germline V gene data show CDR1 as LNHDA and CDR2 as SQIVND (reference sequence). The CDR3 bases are TGTGCCAGTAGTAAAGGGGGACTAGCTAACAATGAGCAGTTCTTC. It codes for CASSKGGLANNEQFF.

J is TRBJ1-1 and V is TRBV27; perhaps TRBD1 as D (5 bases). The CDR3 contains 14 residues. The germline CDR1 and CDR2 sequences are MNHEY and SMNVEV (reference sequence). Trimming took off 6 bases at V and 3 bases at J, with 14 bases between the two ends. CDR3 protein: CASRGRRGDTEAFF. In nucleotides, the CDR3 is TGTGCCAGCAGGGGTAGACGGGGGGACACTGAAGCTTTCTTT.

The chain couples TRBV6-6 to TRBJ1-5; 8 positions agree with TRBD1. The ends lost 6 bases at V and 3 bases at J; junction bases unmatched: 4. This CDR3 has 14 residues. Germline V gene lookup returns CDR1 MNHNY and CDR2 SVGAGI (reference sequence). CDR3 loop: CASRGQEFNQPQHF. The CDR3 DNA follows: TGTGCCAGCAGGGGACAGGAGTTCAATCAGCCCCAGCATTTT.

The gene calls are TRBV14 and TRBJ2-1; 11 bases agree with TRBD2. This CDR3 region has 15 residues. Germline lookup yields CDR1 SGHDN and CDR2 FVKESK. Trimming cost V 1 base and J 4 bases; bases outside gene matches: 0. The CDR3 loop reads CASSQGLAGYNEQFF. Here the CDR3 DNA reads TGTGCCAGCAGCCAAGGACTAGCGGGATACAATGAGCAGTTCTTC.

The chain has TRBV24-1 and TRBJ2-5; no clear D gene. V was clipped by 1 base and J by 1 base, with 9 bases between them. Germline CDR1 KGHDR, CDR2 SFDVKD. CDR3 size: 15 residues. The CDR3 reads CATSDLRSSQETQYF. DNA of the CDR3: TGTGCCACCAGTGATTTAAGGAGTTCCCAAGAGACCCAGTACTTC.

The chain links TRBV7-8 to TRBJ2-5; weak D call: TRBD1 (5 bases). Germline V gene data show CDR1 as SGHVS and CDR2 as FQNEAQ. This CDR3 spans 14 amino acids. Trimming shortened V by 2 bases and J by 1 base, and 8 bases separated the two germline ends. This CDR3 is CASSLSGIQETQYF. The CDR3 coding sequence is TGTGCCAGCAGCTTATCAGGGATCCAAGAGACCCAGTACTTC.

In DNA form, the CDR3 reads TGCGCCAGCAGTGATCGTGGAACAGGGGGCTACGAGCAGTACTTC. It specifies CASSDRGTGGYEQYF. The rearrangement joins TRBV10-2 to TRBJ2-7; the match to TRBD1 covers 8 bases. CDR1 WSHSY and CDR2 SAAADI come from the germline V gene. The CDR3 contains 15 residues. Trimming removed 3 bases from V and 3 bases from J; junction bases left unmatched: 7.

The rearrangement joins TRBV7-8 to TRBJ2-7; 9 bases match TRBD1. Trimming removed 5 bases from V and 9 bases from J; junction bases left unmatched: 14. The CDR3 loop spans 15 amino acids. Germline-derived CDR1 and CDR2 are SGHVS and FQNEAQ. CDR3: CASSPTAGTGSLQYF. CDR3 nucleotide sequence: TGTGCCAGCAGCCCCACAGCCGGGACAGGGTCTTTGCAGTACTTC.

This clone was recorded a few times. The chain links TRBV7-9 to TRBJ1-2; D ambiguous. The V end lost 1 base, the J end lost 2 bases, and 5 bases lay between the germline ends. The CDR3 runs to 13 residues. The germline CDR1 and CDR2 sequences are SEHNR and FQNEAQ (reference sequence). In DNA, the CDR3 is TGTGCCAGCAGCTTAGAACTCAACTATGGCTACACCTTC. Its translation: CASSLELNYGYTF. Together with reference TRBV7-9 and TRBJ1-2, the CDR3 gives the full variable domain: DTGVSQNPRHKITKRGQNVTFRCDPISEHNRLYWYRQTLGQGPEFLTYFQNEAQLEKSRLLSDRFSAERPKGSFSTLEIQRTEQGDSAMYLCASSLELNYGYTFGSGTRLTVV.

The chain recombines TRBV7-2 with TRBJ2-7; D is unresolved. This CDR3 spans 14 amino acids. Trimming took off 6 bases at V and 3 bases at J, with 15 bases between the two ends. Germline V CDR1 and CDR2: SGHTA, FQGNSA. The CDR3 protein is CASRKADMGYEQYF. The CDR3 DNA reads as TGTGCCAGCAGAAAGGCTGACATGGGCTACGAGCAGTACTTC.

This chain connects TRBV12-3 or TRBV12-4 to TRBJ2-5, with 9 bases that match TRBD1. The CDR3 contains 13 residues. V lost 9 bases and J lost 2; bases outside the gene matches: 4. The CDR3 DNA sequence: TGTGCCAGGGGACAGGGTAAACAAGAGACCCAGTACTTC. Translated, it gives CARGQGKQETQYF.

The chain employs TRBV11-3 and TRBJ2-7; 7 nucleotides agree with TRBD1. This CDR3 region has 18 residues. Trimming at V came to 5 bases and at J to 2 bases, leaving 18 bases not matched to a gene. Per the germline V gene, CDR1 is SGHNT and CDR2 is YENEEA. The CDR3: CASSPPGRDSPQTYEQYF. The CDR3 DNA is TGTGCCAGCAGCCCACCTGGCCGGGACAGCCCACAAACCTACGAGCAGTACTTC.